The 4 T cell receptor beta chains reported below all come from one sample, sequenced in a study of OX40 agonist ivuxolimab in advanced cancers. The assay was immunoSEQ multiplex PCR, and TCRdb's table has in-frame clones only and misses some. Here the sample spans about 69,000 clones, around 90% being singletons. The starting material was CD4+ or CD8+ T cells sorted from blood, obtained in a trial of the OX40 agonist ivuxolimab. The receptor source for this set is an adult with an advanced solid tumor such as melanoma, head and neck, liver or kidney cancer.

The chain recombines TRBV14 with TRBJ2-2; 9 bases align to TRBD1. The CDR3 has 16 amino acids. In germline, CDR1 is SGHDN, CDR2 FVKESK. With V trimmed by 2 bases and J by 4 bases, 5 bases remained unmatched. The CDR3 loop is CASSQRTGVGTGELFF. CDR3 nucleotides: TGTGCCAGCAGCCAACGGACAGGGGTGGGCACCGGGGAGCTGTTTTTT.

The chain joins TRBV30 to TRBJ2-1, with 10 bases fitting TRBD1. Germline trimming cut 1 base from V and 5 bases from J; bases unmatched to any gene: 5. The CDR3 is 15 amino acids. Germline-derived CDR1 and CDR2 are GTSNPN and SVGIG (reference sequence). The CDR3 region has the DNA TGTGCCTGGAGTGAAGGACAGGGGGACCACAATGAGCAGTTCTTC. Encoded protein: CAWSEGQGDHNEQFF.

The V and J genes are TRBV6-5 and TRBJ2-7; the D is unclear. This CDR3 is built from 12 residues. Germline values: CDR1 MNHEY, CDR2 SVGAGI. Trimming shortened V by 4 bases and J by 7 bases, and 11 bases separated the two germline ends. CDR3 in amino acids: CASSSRLGEQYF. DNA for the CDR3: TGTGCCAGCAGTTCTAGGTTAGGAGAGCAGTACTTC.

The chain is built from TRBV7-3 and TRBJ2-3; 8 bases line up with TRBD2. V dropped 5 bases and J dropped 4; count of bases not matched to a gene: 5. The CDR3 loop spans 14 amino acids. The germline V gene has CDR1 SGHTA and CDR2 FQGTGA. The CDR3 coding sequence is TGTGCCAGCAGCGCCGCGGGGGGTGCAGATACGCAGTATTTT. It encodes CASSAAGGADTQYF.